Each of the 23 T cell receptor beta chains below was sequenced from the same sample in a study of cytomegalovirus exposure and HLA in healthy donors. PCR employed 60 Vbeta and 13 Jbeta primers. TCRdb's table, derived via immunoSEQ multiplex PCR, lists solely in-frame clones and lacks some. The sample contains some 120,000 clones, around 80% of which appear only once. Sequenced material: PBMCs. These receptors originate from a man aged 25 to 45 in good health and CMV-seronegative.

The V and J genes are TRBV2 and TRBJ2-2; unclear D gene. The length of the CDR3 is 14 residues. Between the trimmed V and J ends, which lost 7 bases and 2 bases, there was a span of 11 bases. Germline CDR1 reads SNHLY; CDR2 reads FYNNEI. The CDR3 region has the DNA TGTGCCAGCACGCCGCGCCTAAACACCGGGGAGCTGTTTTTT. Translated: CASTPRLNTGELFF.

The rearrangement joins TRBV2 to TRBJ2-5; 8 bases map to TRBD1. V gave up 6 bases and J gave up 2 bases; unmatched junction bases: 8. The CDR3 covers 15 residues. The germline gives CDR1 SNHLY, CDR2 FYNNEI. The CDR3 sequence is CASRRDRIGQETQYF. The CDR3 bases are TGTGCCAGCAGAAGGGACAGGATAGGACAAGAGACCCAGTACTTC.

The J gene is TRBJ1-2, the V gene TRBV10-3; the D is unclear. V lost 8 bases and J 2 bases, leaving 6 bases between the germline ends. The CDR3 length is 11 residues. Germline V gives CDR1 ENHRY, CDR2 SYGVKD. This CDR3 reads CAIFSNYGYTF. The CDR3 nucleotides read TGTGCCATCTTCTCGAACTATGGCTACACCTTC.

V is TRBV11-2 and J is TRBJ2-5, with D perhaps matching TRBD2 (5 bases). Germline CDR1 is SGHAT and CDR2 is FQNNGV. V dropped 1 base and J dropped 5 bases, with 26 bases sitting between them. The CDR3 length is 19 residues. The CDR3: CASSLGPYRGAAPLETQYF. The DNA for the CDR3 is TGTGCCAGCAGCTTAGGGCCCTACCGTGGAGCGGCACCACTCGAGACCCAGTACTTC.

V usage is TRBV7-9 and J usage is TRBJ2-1; D is unresolved. The germline V gene has CDR1 SEHNR and CDR2 FQNEAQ (reference sequence). V lost 4 bases, J lost 5 bases, and 15 bases lay in between. The CDR3 covers 15 residues. The CDR3 sequence is CASSSDIDSNNEQFF. CDR3 coding DNA: TGTGCCAGCAGCTCCGATATCGACTCAAACAATGAGCAGTTCTTC. The full variable domain, with the rest looked up from reference TRBV7-9 and TRBJ2-1, is DTGVSQNPRHKITKRGQNVTFRCDPISEHNRLYWYRQTLGQGPEFLTYFQNEAQLEKSRLLSDRFSAERPKGSFSTLEIQRTEQGDSAMYLCASSSDIDSNNEQFFGPGTRLTVL.

V and J are TRBV13 and TRBJ2-2; a weak D match, TRBD1 (5 bases). CDR1 is PRHDT, CDR2 FYEKMQ, per germline (reference sequence). V was cut by 2 bases and J by 1 base, with 14 bases left in between. This CDR3 is 17 amino acids long. As DNA, the CDR3 is TGTGCCAGCAGCTTAAGGGGCAGGGTCAAGAACACCGGGGAGCTGTTTTTT. This codes for CASSLRGRVKNTGELFF.

V is TRBV6-5 and J is TRBJ1-5, with D perhaps TRBD1 (5 bases). The germline CDR1 and CDR2 sequences are MNHEY and SVGAGI. The ends were cut back, 2 bases at V and 2 bases at J, with 10 bases in the middle. The CDR3 is made up of 15 amino acids. In nucleotides, the CDR3 is TGTGCCAGCAGTTACGGGGCACAGGGCAATCAGCCCCAGCATTTT. Encoded protein: CASSYGAQGNQPQHF.

The chain employs TRBV4-2 and TRBJ2-3; 7 positions agree with TRBD1. Germline V gene data show CDR1 as LGHNA and CDR2 as YNFKEQ. Trimming cost V 1 base and J 0 bases; bases outside gene matches: 7. This CDR3 spans 17 amino acids. The CDR3: CASSQGGQGDSTDTQYF. The CDR3 DNA reads TGTGCCAGCAGCCAAGGTGGGCAGGGGGACAGCACAGATACGCAGTATTTT.

The chain uses TRBV5-1 and TRBJ2-2; D might be TRBD2 (6 bases). CDR1 and CDR2 (germline): SGHRS, YFSETQ. The V end was cut by 5 bases, the J end by 6 bases, with 14 bases between. The length of the CDR3 is 14 residues. Here the CDR3 reads CASRPGTGAGELFF. The CDR3 region has the DNA TGCGCCAGCAGACCGGGGACGGGGGCCGGGGAGCTGTTTTTT. Full variable domain (missing parts from reference TRBV5-1 and TRBJ2-2): KAGVTQTPRYLIKTRGQQVTLSCSPISGHRSVSWYQQTPGQGLQFLFEYFSETQRNKGNFPGRFSGRQFSNSRSEMNVSTLELGDSALYLCASRPGTGAGELFFGEGSRLTVL.

J is TRBJ2-5 and V is TRBV6-1, with no clear D. The J call is doubtful: the DNA matches TRBJ2-7 better. CDR3 size: 13 residues. Germline CDR1 and CDR2: MNHNS and SASEGT. The CDR3 sequence is CASSLREDYEQYF. CDR3 DNA: TGTGCCAGCAGCCTCAGAGAAGACTACGAGCAGTACTTC.

This clone was observed a handful of times. This rearrangement joins TRBV5-4 to TRBJ2-1, with a tentative D call TRBD2 (6 bases). From germline, CDR1 is SGHNT and CDR2 YYREEE (reference sequence). This CDR3 is 15 amino acids long. Trimming left V 4 bases short and J 14 bases short, with 25 bases between. CDR3 protein: CASSGSGLLAGPEFF. As DNA, the CDR3 is TGTGCCAGCAGCGGCTCTGGTTTATTGGCGGGGCCCGAGTTCTTC.

V usage is TRBV28 and J usage is TRBJ2-2, with a possible D match to TRBD2 (5 bases). Looked up from germline, CDR1 is MDHEN and CDR2 is SYDVKM. This CDR3 contains 15 residues. V was trimmed by 5 bases and J by 6 bases, leaving 16 bases between them. CDR3: CASSNPRAGAGELFF. DNA of the CDR3: TGTGCCAGCAGTAATCCCCGTGCCGGGGCCGGGGAGCTGTTTTTT.

Only one count was recorded for this clone. The rearrangement uses TRBV7-9 and TRBJ1-2, with TRBD1 matching over 9 bases. The CDR3 totals 13 residues. J gave up 6 bases and V 2 bases, and 1 base lay outside the gene matches. The germline CDR1 and CDR2 sequences are SEHNR and FQNEAQ (reference sequence). Here the CDR3 reads CASSLWDRDGYTF. The CDR3, as DNA: TGTGCCAGCAGCTTATGGGACAGGGATGGCTACACCTTC.

V is TRBV4-3 and J is TRBJ2-1; perhaps TRBD2 as D (6 bases). The CDR3 loop spans 15 amino acids. Germline CDR1 and CDR2: LGHNA and YSLEER. Trimming pared 5 bases from V and 0 bases from J, leaving 11 bases between. The CDR3 DNA reads TGCGCCAGCAGCTACGGGGGTGTCTCCTACAATGAGCAGTTCTTC. Translating it yields CASSYGGVSYNEQFF.

This chain links TRBV28 with TRBJ1-1; D perhaps matches TRBD1 (6 bases). The CDR3 is 14 amino acids. Germline lookup yields CDR1 MDHEN and CDR2 SYDVKM. V lost 1 base and J lost 1, with 7 bases in between. In DNA, the CDR3 is TGTGCCAGCAGTTTATCACAGGGGAACACTGAAGCTTTCTTT. This codes for CASSLSQGNTEAFF.

This chain links TRBV5-1 with TRBJ2-1; 10 positions agree with TRBD2. V lost 0 bases, J lost 5 bases, and 8 bases stayed unmatched. This CDR3 region has 17 residues. Germline V gene sequence: CDR1 SGHRS, CDR2 YFSETQ. In DNA, the CDR3 is TGCGCCAGCAGCTTGGTGGCGGGACTAGCGTACGACAATGAGCAGTTCTTC. Protein sequence: CASSLVAGLAYDNEQFF.

V usage is TRBV6-6 and J usage is TRBJ1-4; 8 bases agree with TRBD1. The germline V gene encodes CDR1 MNHNY and CDR2 SVGAGI (reference sequence). V was clipped by 1 base and J by 5 bases; unmatched bases: 6. This CDR3 has 16 amino acids. This CDR3 reads CASSYWTGLLNEKLFF. The CDR3 nucleotides are TGTGCCAGCAGTTACTGGACAGGGTTATTGAATGAAAAACTGTTTTTT.

CDR3 sequence: CASSRFDEQFF. The CDR3 DNA reads TGTGCCAGCAGCCGTTTTGATGAGCAGTTCTTC. The rearrangement links TRBV11-2 to TRBJ2-1, with D unresolved. In germline, CDR1 is SGHAT, CDR2 FQNNGV. There are 11 residues in the CDR3. Trimming shortened V by 5 bases and J by 8 bases, and 7 bases separated the two germline ends.

The gene calls are TRBV5-6 and TRBJ1-4, with D possibly TRBD1 on 5 matching bases. CDR1 is SGHDT, CDR2 YYEEEE, per germline. This CDR3 has 15 residues. Trimming took off 2 bases at V and 8 bases at J, with 16 bases between the two ends. This chain's CDR3 is CASSFPSGGREKLFF. CDR3 coding DNA: TGTGCCAGCAGCTTCCCTTCGGGGGGAAGAGAAAAACTGTTTTTT.

This clone has only one observation. The chain couples TRBV7-2 to TRBJ1-1; D call uncertain. Per germline, CDR1 SGHTA and CDR2 FQGNSA. The length of the CDR3 is 13 residues. The V and J ends lost 5 bases and 4 bases respectively, with 11 bases between them. The CDR3 nucleotides are TGTGCCAGCAGCCCCGTTGAGGGCACTGAAGCTTTCTTT. Translating it yields CASSPVEGTEAFF.

This chain uses TRBV7-6 with TRBJ1-1; D gene ambiguous. Germline V gene lookup returns CDR1 SGHVS and CDR2 FNYEAQ. Trimming shortened V by 1 base and J by 1 base, and 4 bases separated the two germline ends. The CDR3 spans 13 residues. The CDR3 loop reads CASSLEQNTEAFF. Written as DNA, the CDR3 is TGTGCCAGCAGCTTAGAACAGAACACTGAAGCTTTCTTT.

The V and J genes are TRBV12-5 and TRBJ2-2, with a tentative D call TRBD2 (7 bases). In germline, CDR1 is LGHNT, CDR2 FRNRAP. The V and J ends lost 0 bases and 5 bases respectively, with 10 bases between them. CDR3 length: 15 amino acids. In nucleotides, the CDR3 is TGTGCTAGTGGTTTGGTACAGGGAGGGACCGGGGAGCTGTTTTTT. Translating it yields CASGLVQGGTGELFF.

This chain joins TRBV28 and TRBJ2-1; TRBD2 matches 7 bases. CDR3 length: 15 residues. Germline V lookup: CDR1 MDHEN, CDR2 SYDVKM. V was pared by 7 bases and J by 8 bases, with 14 bases of the junction left unmatched. The CDR3 region has the DNA TGTGCCAGCAACGAAGGTGGCGGGAGAGGAGATGAGCAGTTCTTC. Protein product: CASNEGGGRGDEQFF.